Listed below are T cell receptor beta chains from one sample, sequenced in a study of beta chain features in type 1 diabetes. TCRdb's table, derived via immunoSEQ multiplex PCR, lists solely in-frame clones and lacks some. The data show 900,000 or so clones, roughly a sixth seen once. What was sequenced was naive CD4+ T cells from blood. The receptors shown here come from a woman under 30 in good health. Each CDR3 is given with its conserved first and last residue. Fields, in order: V gene, J gene, clone size, D gene, CDR3 protein, CDR3 DNA. The D gene is left open where the match is weak. Not every row has a clone size; where given, it reads once, few, many or a size class.

V gene: TRBV18
J gene: TRBJ2-2
clone size: -
D gene: TRBD2
CDR3 protein: CASSPSGIANTGELFF
CDR3 DNA: TGTGCCAGCTCACCAAGCGGGATTGCGAACACCGGGGAGCTGTTTTTT

V gene: TRBV18
J gene: TRBJ2-7
clone size: few
D gene: -
CDR3 protein: CASSPLSVSAYEQYF
CDR3 DNA: TGTGCCAGCTCACCTCTCTCCGTATCTGCCTACGAGCAGTACTTC

V gene: TRBV7-3
J gene: TRBJ2-1
clone size: -
D gene: TRBD2
CDR3 protein: CASSSRTSGMWDNEQFF
CDR3 DNA: TGTGCCAGCAGCTCCCGGACTAGCGGGATGTGGGACAATGAGCAGTTCTTC

V gene: TRBV7-2
J gene: TRBJ2-5
clone size: -
D gene: TRBD2
CDR3 protein: CASSLGLAGVQETQYF
CDR3 DNA: TGTGCCAGCAGCCTAGGACTAGCGGGGGTCCAAGAGACCCAGTACTTC

V gene: TRBV7-9
J gene: TRBJ2-2
clone size: -
D gene: -
CDR3 protein: CASSLAGGAMNTGELFF
CDR3 DNA: TGTGCCAGCAGCTTAGCGGGAGGCGCCATGAACACCGGGGAGCTGTTTTTT

V gene: TRBV15
J gene: TRBJ2-7
clone size: -
D gene: TRBD2
CDR3 protein: CATSRGRGTSGYSYEQYF
CDR3 DNA: TGTGCCACCAGCAGAGGAAGGGGGACTAGCGGGTACTCCTACGAGCAGTACTTC

V gene: TRBV5-1
J gene: TRBJ1-1
clone size: once
D gene: TRBD1
CDR3 protein: CASSLQGARNTEAFF
CDR3 DNA: TGCGCCAGCAGCTTGCAGGGGGCGAGGAACACTGAAGCTTTCTTT

V gene: TRBV28
J gene: TRBJ1-5
clone size: -
D gene: TRBD1
CDR3 protein: CASSAGGQPQHF
CDR3 DNA: TGTGCCAGCAGCGCAGGGGGTCAGCCCCAGCATTTT

V gene: TRBV6-5
J gene: TRBJ2-2
clone size: -
D gene: TRBD2
CDR3 protein: CASSYGGRATGELFF
CDR3 DNA: TGTGCCAGCAGTTACGGTGGGAGGGCCACCGGGGAGCTGTTTTTT

V gene: TRBV6-1
J gene: TRBJ2-3
clone size: -
D gene: TRBD2
CDR3 protein: CASSPTSGQDTQYF
CDR3 DNA: TGTGCCAGCAGCCCGACTAGCGGGCAAGATACGCAGTATTTT

V gene: TRBV7-8
J gene: TRBJ1-1
clone size: -
D gene: -
CDR3 protein: CASSLAPGGTKAFF
CDR3 DNA: TGTGCCAGCAGCTTAGCCCCAGGAGGAACGAAAGCTTTCTTT

V gene: TRBV27
J gene: TRBJ2-6
clone size: few
D gene: TRBD1
CDR3 protein: CASSLYRGTGANVLTF
CDR3 DNA: TGTGCCAGCAGTCTCTACAGGGGAACTGGGGCCAACGTCCTGACTTTC

V gene: TRBV4-2
J gene: TRBJ2-2
clone size: -
D gene: TRBD2
CDR3 protein: CASSLGLSLGTGELFF
CDR3 DNA: TGTGCCAGCAGCCTGGGACTAAGTTTAGGCACCGGGGAGCTGTTTTTT

V gene: TRBV28
J gene: TRBJ2-1
clone size: -
D gene: -
CDR3 protein: CASSAPYNEQFF
CDR3 DNA: TGTGCCAGCAGTGCCCCATACAATGAGCAGTTCTTC

V gene: TRBV6-1
J gene: TRBJ2-7
clone size: few
D gene: -
CDR3 protein: CASRTGRNYEQYF
CDR3 DNA: TGTGCCAGCAGGACTGGCAGGAACTACGAGCAGTACTTC

V gene: TRBV5-8
J gene: TRBJ2-3
clone size: few
D gene: -
CDR3 protein: CASSLGPPDTQYF
CDR3 DNA: TGTGCCAGCAGCCTGGGGCCCCCAGATACGCAGTATTTT

V gene: TRBV6-5
J gene: TRBJ1-1
clone size: few
D gene: -
CDR3 protein: CASSHESEAFF
CDR3 DNA: TGTGCCAGCAGTCATGAGTCTGAAGCTTTCTTT

V gene: TRBV18
J gene: TRBJ2-7
clone size: few
D gene: TRBD2
CDR3 protein: CASSSGLAESSYEQYF
CDR3 DNA: TGTGCCAGCTCATCGGGACTAGCGGAGAGCTCCTACGAGCAGTACTTC

V gene: TRBV9
J gene: TRBJ1-1
clone size: -
D gene: -
CDR3 protein: CASSVEPATEAFF
CDR3 DNA: TGTGCCAGCAGCGTGGAGCCAGCCACTGAAGCTTTCTTT

V gene: TRBV7-9
J gene: TRBJ2-7
clone size: -
D gene: TRBD1
CDR3 protein: CASSKGQYEQYF
CDR3 DNA: TGTGCCAGCAGCAAGGGACAGTACGAGCAGTACTTC

V gene: TRBV4-1
J gene: TRBJ2-7
clone size: -
D gene: TRBD1
CDR3 protein: CASSQAWTGGSYEQYF
CDR3 DNA: TGCGCCAGCAGCCAAGCCTGGACAGGGGGCTCCTACGAGCAGTACTTC

V gene: TRBV28
J gene: TRBJ1-2
clone size: -
D gene: -
CDR3 protein: CASRSGQSNYGYTF
CDR3 DNA: TGTGCCAGTCGTTCCGGGCAGTCGAACTATGGCTACACCTTC

V gene: TRBV28
J gene: TRBJ1-2
clone size: -
D gene: -
CDR3 protein: CASSLTGWASRHYGYTF
CDR3 DNA: TGTGCCAGCAGTTTAACGGGTTGGGCATCACGTCACTATGGCTACACCTTC

V gene: TRBV7-2
J gene: TRBJ2-7
clone size: few
D gene: -
CDR3 protein: CASSLHIGARSYEQYF
CDR3 DNA: TGTGCCAGCAGCTTACACATCGGAGCGCGATCATACGAGCAGTACTTC

V gene: TRBV7-2
J gene: TRBJ2-1
clone size: few
D gene: -
CDR3 protein: CASSAGTQTWNEQFF
CDR3 DNA: TGTGCCAGCAGCGCGGGGACTCAGACCTGGAATGAGCAGTTCTTC

V gene: TRBV6-5
J gene: TRBJ2-7
clone size: -
D gene: TRBD2
CDR3 protein: CASSRSGRASYEQYF
CDR3 DNA: TGTGCCAGCAGCCGTAGCGGGAGGGCCTCCTACGAGCAGTACTTC

V gene: TRBV7-9
J gene: TRBJ2-1
clone size: -
D gene: -
CDR3 protein: CASRGSGTQLNEQFF
CDR3 DNA: TGTGCCAGCAGGGGGTCGGGGACGCAACTTAATGAGCAGTTCTTC

V gene: TRBV21-1
J gene: TRBJ2-3
clone size: few
D gene: -
CDR3 protein: CASRKCGSTDTQYF
CDR3 DNA: TGTGCCAGCAGGAAATGTGGGAGCACAGATACGCAGTATTTT

V gene: TRBV6-1
J gene: TRBJ2-1
clone size: -
D gene: -
CDR3 protein: CATTRGFGEQFF
CDR3 DNA: TGTGCCACCACCAGGGGTTTCGGTGAGCAGTTCTTC

V gene: TRBV23-1
J gene: TRBJ1-1
clone size: few
D gene: -
CDR3 protein: CASSQTGPEAFF
CDR3 DNA: TGCGCCAGCAGTCAAACCGGGCCCGAAGCTTTCTTT

V gene: TRBV5-1
J gene: TRBJ1-2
clone size: -
D gene: -
CDR3 protein: CASSFAENYGYTF
CDR3 DNA: TGCGCCAGCAGCTTCGCTGAAAACTATGGCTACACCTTC

V gene: TRBV9
J gene: TRBJ2-5
clone size: -
D gene: -
CDR3 protein: CASSVDPGAQETQYF
CDR3 DNA: TGTGCCAGCAGCGTAGACCCCGGGGCTCAAGAGACCCAGTACTTC

V gene: TRBV28
J gene: TRBJ2-7
clone size: -
D gene: -
CDR3 protein: CASRPGVLYEQYF
CDR3 DNA: TGTGCCAGCAGGCCGGGGGTTCTGTACGAGCAGTACTTC

V gene: TRBV5-4
J gene: TRBJ2-7
clone size: -
D gene: TRBD1
CDR3 protein: CASSSQGAYYEQYF
CDR3 DNA: TGTGCCAGCAGCTCACAGGGGGCTTACTACGAGCAGTACTTC

V gene: TRBV7-8
J gene: TRBJ2-7
clone size: few
D gene: TRBD2
CDR3 protein: CASSSQAGGPYEQYF
CDR3 DNA: TGTGCCAGCAGCTCCCAAGCGGGAGGCCCCTACGAGCAGTACTTC

V gene: TRBV4-3
J gene: TRBJ2-1
clone size: -
D gene: -
CDR3 protein: CASSQELGNEQFF
CDR3 DNA: TGCGCCAGCAGCCAAGAACTAGGGAATGAGCAGTTCTTC

V gene: TRBV15
J gene: TRBJ2-7
clone size: -
D gene: -
CDR3 protein: CATSRDVQYEQYF
CDR3 DNA: TGTGCCACCAGCAGAGATGTACAGTACGAGCAGTACTTC

V gene: TRBV6-5
J gene: TRBJ2-3
clone size: few
D gene: TRBD1
CDR3 protein: CASRGTATDTQYF
CDR3 DNA: TGTGCCAGCAGAGGGACAGCGACAGATACGCAGTATTTT